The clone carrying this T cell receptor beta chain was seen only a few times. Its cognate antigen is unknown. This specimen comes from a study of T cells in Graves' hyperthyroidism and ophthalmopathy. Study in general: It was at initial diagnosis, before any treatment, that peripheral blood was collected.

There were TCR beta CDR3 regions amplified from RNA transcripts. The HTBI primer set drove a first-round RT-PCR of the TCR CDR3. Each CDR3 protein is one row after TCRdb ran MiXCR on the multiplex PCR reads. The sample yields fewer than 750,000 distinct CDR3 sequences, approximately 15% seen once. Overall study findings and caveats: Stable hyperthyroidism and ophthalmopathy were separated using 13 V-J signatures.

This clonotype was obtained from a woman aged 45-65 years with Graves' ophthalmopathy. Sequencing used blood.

CDR3 coding DNA: TGTGCCAGCAGTGAATTCCTCTCCTTGGGGGGCTACACCTTC. This encodes CASSEFLSLGGYTF. V gene TRBV25-1 combines with J gene TRBJ1-2, with unresolved D. The V end lost 1 base, the J end lost 8 bases, and 14 bases lay between the germline ends. Germline assignment: CDR1 MGHDK and CDR2 SYGVNS. This CDR3 comprises 14 residues.